Below, 22 T cell receptor beta chains from the same sample are listed, as sequenced in a study of early T cells in non-severe SARS-CoV-2 infection. TCRdb analysed the 5' RACE reads with MiXCR anew, one entry per CDR3 protein. The sample consists of 55,000 to 75,000 distinct CDR3 sequences, 7.7% of them appearing once. What was sequenced was whole blood. These receptors all stem from an adult who was a healthcare worker with PCR-confirmed SARS-CoV-2 infection or an uninfected control (not recorded which).

This clonotype has just a few counts. The chain combines TRBV25-1 with TRBJ2-7; 9 bases are shared with TRBD2. V shed 6 bases and J 0 bases; nucleotides not matched to a gene: 3. CDR1 MGHDK and CDR2 SYGVNS come from the germline V gene. The CDR3 consists of 14 residues. The CDR3 nucleotides are TGTGCCAGCAGCCGACTAGCGGTCTCCTACGAGCAGTACTTC. This encodes CASSRLAVSYEQYF.

This clonotype was observed a few times. The genes are TRBV5-1 and TRBJ1-1; D not certain. CDR1 SGHRS and CDR2 YFSETQ come from the germline V gene. Trimming took off 0 bases at V and 0 bases at J, with 15 bases between the two ends. The CDR3 sequence is 17 residues long. In DNA, the CDR3 is TGCGCCAGCAGCTTGGCGACGGCAGAACACATGAACACTGAAGCTTTCTTT. Protein: CASSLATAEHMNTEAFF.

This clonotype appeared many times. The rearrangement joins TRBV25-1 to TRBJ2-1; maybe TRBD2 (5 bases). This CDR3 comprises 19 residues. V was pared by 6 bases and J by 0 bases, with 24 bases between. Germline V gene lookup returns CDR1 MGHDK and CDR2 SYGVNS. This chain's CDR3 is CASSQRSPSSKSSYNEQFF. CDR3 coding DNA: TGTGCCAGCAGCCAAAGGTCCCCGTCTAGCAAGAGCTCCTACAATGAGCAGTTCTTC. The variable domain in full, with the rest retrieved from reference TRBV25-1 and TRBJ2-1, is EADIYQTPRYLVIGTGKKITLECSQTMGHDKMYWYQQDPGMELHLIHYSYGVNSTEKGDLSSESTVSRIRTEHFPLTLESARPSHTSQYLCASSQRSPSSKSSYNEQFFGPGTRLTVL.

The chain carries TRBV7-6 and TRBJ1-1; D is uncertain. Germline CDR1 is SGHVS and CDR2 is FNYEAQ. This CDR3 has 17 residues. The V end was cut by 0 bases, the J end by 3 bases, with 17 bases between. As DNA, the CDR3 is TGTGCCAGCAGCTTAGCGAGCGGAGGGCCGGTGGACACTGAAGCTTTCTTT. Residues: CASSLASGGPVDTEAFF.

This clonotype was counted between two and nine times. The chain uses TRBV14 and TRBJ2-4; 7 bases map to TRBD1. This CDR3 comprises 15 residues. The germline V gene has CDR1 SGHDN and CDR2 FVKESK. J lost 4 bases, V lost 1 base, and 4 bases had no gene match. The CDR3 is CASSQGQGTKNIQYF. The CDR3 nucleotides are TGTGCCAGCAGCCAAGGACAGGGTACGAAAAACATTCAGTACTTC. Together with reference TRBV14 and TRBJ2-4, the CDR3 gives the full variable domain: EAGVTQFPSHSVIEKGQTVTLRCDPISGHDNLYWYRRVMGKEIKFLLHFVKESKQDESGMPNNRFLAERTGGTYSTLKVQPAELEDSGVYFCASSQGQGTKNIQYFGAGTRLSVL.

This clonotype was seen just once. The V call is TRBV12-3 or TRBV12-4, the J call TRBJ1-5; the D is unclear. This CDR3 spans 14 amino acids. The V gene lost 1 base and the J gene lost 2 bases, with 6 bases spanning the gap. For the CDR3, the DNA is TGTGCCAGCAGTTTAGGAGAGGGCAATCAGCCCCAGCATTTT. This sequence encodes CASSLGEGNQPQHF.

This clonotype was seen only a few times. J is TRBJ2-1 and V is TRBV24-1; possible D gene TRBD1, 7 bases. The germline CDR1 and CDR2 sequences are KGHDR and SFDVKD. The CDR3 consists of 16 residues. V was trimmed by 5 bases and J by 2 bases, leaving 15 bases between them. The CDR3 loop is CATSGLTGEAYNEQFF. Written as DNA, the CDR3 is TGTGCCACCAGTGGCCTCACAGGGGAGGCCTACAATGAGCAGTTCTTC.

In this sample, this clonotype turned up many times. The chain joins TRBV28 to TRBJ2-5, with D possibly TRBD1 on 6 matching bases. The CDR3 totals 15 residues. V lost 4 bases and J lost 5, with 17 bases in between. Germline CDR1 and CDR2: MDHEN and SYDVKM. This CDR3 is CASSSRTVTGETQYF. For the CDR3, the DNA is TGTGCCAGCAGTTCCCGGACAGTTACGGGGGAGACCCAGTACTTC.

Only a few counts were recorded for this clonotype. With a much larger clone just one base away, this may be a read error. The chain uses TRBV11-2 and TRBJ2-5; tentative D call: TRBD2 (5 bases). The CDR3 consists of 14 residues. Germline V gene lookup returns CDR1 SGHAT and CDR2 FQNNGV. The CDR3 loop is CACSLDRRGETQYF. Written as DNA, the CDR3 is TGTGCCTGCAGCTTAGATCGCCGCGGGGAGACCCAGTACTTC.

The rearrangement joins TRBV28 to TRBJ2-2; 8 positions agree with TRBD1. CDR3 length: 15 residues. V was pared by 6 bases and J by 5 bases, with 8 bases of the junction left unmatched. CDR1 and CDR2 from the germline V gene are MDHEN and SYDVKM. The chain's CDR3 is CASSSSGGSTGELFF. CDR3 in DNA: TGTGCCAGCAGCAGCTCAGGGGGCTCGACCGGGGAGCTGTTTTTT. The entire variable domain, with the rest obtained from reference TRBV28 and TRBJ2-2, is as follows: DVKVTQSSRYLVKRTGEKVFLECVQDMDHENMFWYRQDPGLGLRLIYFSYDVKMKEKGDIPEGYSVSREKKERFSLILESASTNQTSMYLCASSSSGGSTGELFFGEGSRLTVL.

This clonotype was observed a few times. The chain links TRBV18 to TRBJ1-2, with 7 bases aligning to TRBD1. With 1 base clipped from V and 6 bases from J, the junction kept 11 bases outside the gene matches. The CDR3 length is 16 residues. Germline V CDR1 and CDR2: KGHSH, LQKENI. The chain's CDR3 is CASSPQGAQGKNGYTF. CDR3 DNA sequence: TGTGCCAGCTCACCACAGGGGGCGCAGGGGAAGAATGGCTACACCTTC.

The chain has TRBV23-1 and TRBJ2-1; perhaps TRBD2 as D (6 bases). TRBV23-1 is an ORF for which the function is uncertain. Between the trimmed V and J ends, which lost 2 bases and 8 bases, there was a span of 13 bases. There are 14 residues in the CDR3. The CDR3 DNA is TGCGCCAGCAGTCAAGCACTAGCTAGGGATGAGCAGTTCTTC. It codes for CASSQALARDEQFF.

This clonotype was picked up a small number of times. CDR3 residues: CASIIGGRENNEQFF. CDR3 nucleotide sequence: TGTGCCAGCATCATCGGAGGGCGGGAGAACAATGAGCAGTTCTTC. The gene calls are TRBV5-6 and TRBJ2-1, with TRBD2 matching 7 bases. The length of the CDR3 is 15 residues. CDR1 is SGHDT, CDR2 YYEEEE, per germline. V was pared by 6 bases and J by 5 bases, with 11 bases of the junction left unmatched.

J is TRBJ1-1 and V is TRBV14, with TRBD1 as a possible D gene (5 bases). V was pared by 1 base and J by 11 bases, with 8 bases between. Looked up from germline, CDR1 is SGHDN and CDR2 is FVKESK. The CDR3 is 11 residues long. CDR3 sequence reads: CASSQGGDAFF. CDR3 DNA: TGTGCCAGCAGCCAAGGAGGGGACGCTTTCTTT.

This sequence joins TRBV18 and TRBJ2-7; tentatively, D is TRBD1 or TRBD2 (6 bases each). Germline CDR1 KGHSH, CDR2 LQKENI. The CDR3 sequence is 18 residues long. Trimming stripped 1 base from V and 3 bases from J, with 22 bases between. Here the CDR3 reads CASSPHPGGLEGLYEQYF. As DNA, the CDR3 is TGTGCCAGCTCACCACATCCCGGGGGCCTCGAAGGGCTCTACGAGCAGTACTTC.

J is TRBJ1-1 and V is TRBV2; tentatively, D is TRBD1 (5 bases). Between the trimmed V and J ends, which lost 10 bases and 2 bases, there was a span of 17 bases. The CDR3 sequence is 14 residues long. Germline CDR1 reads SNHLY; CDR2 reads FYNNEI. Here the CDR3 DNA reads TGTGCCACCCTGATGGGGCCTTCCAACACTGAAGCTTTCTTT. It specifies CATLMGPSNTEAFF.

V and J are TRBV10-2 and TRBJ2-7; either TRBD1 or TRBD2 may supply D (5 bases each). This CDR3 spans 13 amino acids. With 9 bases removed from V and 3 bases from J, the gap between germline ends came to 15 bases. CDR1 WSHSY and CDR2 SAAADI come from the germline V gene. The CDR3 nucleotides read TGCGCCAGTTCATCCGGGACCCTCTACGAGCAGTACTTC. It yields the protein CASSSGTLYEQYF.

This clonotype was observed many times. The chain combines TRBV20-1 with TRBJ1-5, with 7 bases aligning to TRBD1. This CDR3 has 14 amino acids. The V and J ends lost 3 bases and 6 bases, in that order; junction bases with no gene match: 8. CDR1 DFQATT and CDR2 SNEGSKA come from the germline V gene (reference sequence). The CDR3 DNA sequence: TGCAGTGCTAGGGACAGGCTTAGGAGTCAGCCCCAGCATTTT. It codes for CSARDRLRSQPQHF.

At least ten counts were recorded for this clonotype. The rearrangement uses TRBV27 and TRBJ1-1; D unresolved. Germline V gives CDR1 MNHEY, CDR2 SMNVEV (reference sequence). This CDR3 has 14 amino acids. V was clipped by 5 bases and J by 1 base, with 11 bases between them. CDR3 residues: CASSNTLENTEAFF. Here the CDR3 DNA reads TGTGCCAGCAGTAATACACTGGAGAACACTGAAGCTTTCTTT.

The chain employs TRBV7-6 and TRBJ1-6; tentatively, D is TRBD1 (6 bases). The CDR3 sequence is 15 residues long. The germline V gene has CDR1 SGHVS and CDR2 FNYEAQ. V lost 3 bases and J 4 bases, leaving 10 bases between the germline ends. The CDR3 region is CASSFSDSYNSPLHF. CDR3 DNA: TGTGCCAGCAGCTTCTCGGACAGTTATAATTCACCCCTCCACTTT.

The V gene is TRBV5-1, the J gene TRBJ2-3; D is possibly TRBD2 (5 bases). The CDR3 totals 15 residues. V lost 2 bases, J lost 5 bases, and 15 bases lay in between. The germline V gene has CDR1 SGHRS and CDR2 YFSETQ. CDR3 DNA sequence: TGCGCCAGCAGCTTCAGCTCCGAGAGGGTAGATACGCAGTATTTT. Translating gives CASSFSSERVDTQYF. Variable domain in full (rest from reference TRBV5-1 and TRBJ2-3): KAGVTQTPRYLIKTRGQQVTLSCSPISGHRSVSWYQQTPGQGLQFLFEYFSETQRNKGNFPGRFSGRQFSNSRSEMNVSTLELGDSALYLCASSFSSERVDTQYFGPGTRLTVL.

J is TRBJ2-1 and V is TRBV7-3; TRBD2 aligns across 11 bases. CDR1 and CDR2 from the germline V gene are SGHTA and FQGTGA. The junction had 4 bases not matched to a gene; V was cut back by 5 bases and J by 7 bases. There are 14 residues in the CDR3. The CDR3 DNA follows: TGTGCCAGCAGCATAGCGGGAGGGCAGAATGAGCAGTTCTTC. Its protein product is CASSIAGGQNEQFF.